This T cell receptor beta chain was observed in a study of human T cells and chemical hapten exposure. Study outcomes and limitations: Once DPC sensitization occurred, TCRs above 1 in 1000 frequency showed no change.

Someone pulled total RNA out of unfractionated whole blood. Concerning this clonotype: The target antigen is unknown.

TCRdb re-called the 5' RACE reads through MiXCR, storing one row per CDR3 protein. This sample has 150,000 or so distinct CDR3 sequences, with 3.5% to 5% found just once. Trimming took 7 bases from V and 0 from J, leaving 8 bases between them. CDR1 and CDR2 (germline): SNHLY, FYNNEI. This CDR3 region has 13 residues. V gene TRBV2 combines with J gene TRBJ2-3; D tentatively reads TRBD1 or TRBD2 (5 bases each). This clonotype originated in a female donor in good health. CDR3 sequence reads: CASIRDSTDTQYF. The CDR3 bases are TGTGCCAGCATCCGGGACAGCACAGATACGCAGTATTTT.